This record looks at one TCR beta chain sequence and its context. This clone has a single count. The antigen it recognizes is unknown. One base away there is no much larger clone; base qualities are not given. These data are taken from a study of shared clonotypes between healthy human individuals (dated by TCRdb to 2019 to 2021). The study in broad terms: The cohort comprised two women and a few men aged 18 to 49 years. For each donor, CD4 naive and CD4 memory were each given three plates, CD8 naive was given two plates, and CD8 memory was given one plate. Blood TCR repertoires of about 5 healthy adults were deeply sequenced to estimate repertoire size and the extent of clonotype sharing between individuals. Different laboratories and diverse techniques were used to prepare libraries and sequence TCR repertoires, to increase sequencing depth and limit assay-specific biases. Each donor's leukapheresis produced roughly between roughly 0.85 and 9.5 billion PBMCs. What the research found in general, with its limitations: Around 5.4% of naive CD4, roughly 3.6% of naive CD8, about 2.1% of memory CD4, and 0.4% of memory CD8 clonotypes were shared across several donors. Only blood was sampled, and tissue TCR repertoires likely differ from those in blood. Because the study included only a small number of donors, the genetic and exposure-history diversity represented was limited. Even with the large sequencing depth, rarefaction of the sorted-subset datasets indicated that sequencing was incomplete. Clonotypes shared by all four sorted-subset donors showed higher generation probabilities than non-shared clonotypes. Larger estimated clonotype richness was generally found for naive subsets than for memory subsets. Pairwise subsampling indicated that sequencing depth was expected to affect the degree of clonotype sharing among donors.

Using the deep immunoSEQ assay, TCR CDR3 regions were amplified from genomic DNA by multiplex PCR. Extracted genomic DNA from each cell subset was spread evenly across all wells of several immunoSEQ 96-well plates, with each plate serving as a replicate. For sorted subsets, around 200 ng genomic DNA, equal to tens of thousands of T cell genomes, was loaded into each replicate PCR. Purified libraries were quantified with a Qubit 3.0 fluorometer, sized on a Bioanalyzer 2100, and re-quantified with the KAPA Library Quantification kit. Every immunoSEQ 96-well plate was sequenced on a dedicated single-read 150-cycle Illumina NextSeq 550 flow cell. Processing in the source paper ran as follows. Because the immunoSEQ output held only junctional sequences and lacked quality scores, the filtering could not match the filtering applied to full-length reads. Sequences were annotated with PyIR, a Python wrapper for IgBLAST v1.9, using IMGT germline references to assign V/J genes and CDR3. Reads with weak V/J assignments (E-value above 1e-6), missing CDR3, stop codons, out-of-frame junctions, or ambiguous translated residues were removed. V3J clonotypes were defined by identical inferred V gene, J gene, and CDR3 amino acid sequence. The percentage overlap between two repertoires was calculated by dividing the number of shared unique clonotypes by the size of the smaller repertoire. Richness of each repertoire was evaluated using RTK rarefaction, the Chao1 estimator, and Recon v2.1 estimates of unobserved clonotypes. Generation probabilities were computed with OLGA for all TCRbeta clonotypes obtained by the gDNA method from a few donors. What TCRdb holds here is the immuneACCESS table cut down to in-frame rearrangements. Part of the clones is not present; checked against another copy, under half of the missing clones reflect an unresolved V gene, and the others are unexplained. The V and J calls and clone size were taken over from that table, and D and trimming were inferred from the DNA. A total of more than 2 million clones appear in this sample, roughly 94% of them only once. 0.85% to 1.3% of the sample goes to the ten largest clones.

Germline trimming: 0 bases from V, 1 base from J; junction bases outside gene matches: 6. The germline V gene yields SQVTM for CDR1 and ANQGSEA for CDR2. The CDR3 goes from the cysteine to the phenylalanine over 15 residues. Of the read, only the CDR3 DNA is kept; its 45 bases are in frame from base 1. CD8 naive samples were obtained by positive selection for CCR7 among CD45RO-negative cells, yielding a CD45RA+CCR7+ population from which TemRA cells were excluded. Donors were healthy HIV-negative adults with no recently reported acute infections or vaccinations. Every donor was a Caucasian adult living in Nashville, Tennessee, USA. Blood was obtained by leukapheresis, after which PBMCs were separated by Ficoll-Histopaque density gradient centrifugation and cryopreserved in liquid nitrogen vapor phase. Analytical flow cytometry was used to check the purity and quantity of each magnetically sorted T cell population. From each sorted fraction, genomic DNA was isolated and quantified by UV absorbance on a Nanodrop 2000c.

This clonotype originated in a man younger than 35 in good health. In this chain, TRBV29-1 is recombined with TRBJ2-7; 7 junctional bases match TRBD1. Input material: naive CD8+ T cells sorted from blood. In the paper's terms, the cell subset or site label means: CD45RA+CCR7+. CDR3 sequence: CSVEDDRARSYEQYF. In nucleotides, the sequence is TGCAGCGTTGAAGACGACAGGGCCAGGTCCTACGAGCAGTACTTC.